Listed below are T cell receptor beta chains from one sample, sequenced in a study of blood T cell repertoires in COVID-19. The method was immunoSEQ multiplex PCR; TCRdb's version includes in-frame clones alone and lacks a portion of them. Of about 150,000 clones in the sample, around 80% were seen once. Input material: PBMCs or T cells enriched from blood (not recorded which). The receptors originated from a man aged 50-59 years who had recovered from COVID-19. The CDR3 runs from the conserved cysteine through the conserved F or W. A row's size may be missing; if present it is once, few, many or a size class.

v_call	cdr3_length	j_call	clone_size	cdr3_aa
TRBV28	16	TRBJ1-5	.	CASSLPQRGGGQPQHF
TRBV5-1	15	TRBJ1-4	once	CASSKQGAPNEKLFF
TRBV24-1	12	TRBJ1-1	once	CATSSGEGPAFF
TRBV6-1	11	TRBJ1-2	.	CASSDGPGYTF
TRBV7-2	14	TRBJ2-1	.	CASTSGGSHNEQFF
TRBV11-2	15	TRBJ2-2	once	CASSLGVEGTGELFF
TRBV5-5	16	TRBJ1-5	.	CASSSQGAPSNQPQHF
TRBV6-5	15	TRBJ2-7	.	CASSSGTAGSYEQYF
TRBV14	12	TRBJ1-1	few	CASSLWTGGAFF
TRBV6-5	13	TRBJ1-6	few	CASSYDRASPLHF
TRBV6-5	14	TRBJ1-5	.	CASSYRQGNQPQHF
TRBV19	15	TRBJ1-5	.	CASSAGQGFNQPQHF
TRBV27	16	TRBJ2-7	.	CASSLFGQGGAYEQYF
TRBV2	17	TRBJ1-5	.	CASSVGQGAYSNQPQHF
TRBV5-1	14	TRBJ2-3	.	CASSGGTSTDTQYF
TRBV4-2	13	TRBJ2-1	.	CASSQQGGNEQFF
TRBV18	15	TRBJ1-5	few	CASSPGAGGGQPQHF
TRBV6-1	14	TRBJ2-7	.	CASSEEITAYEQYF
TRBV9	19	TRBJ2-2	.	CASSPHPVTSGGGAGELFF
TRBV7-2	14	TRBJ2-5	.	CASSFAGTQETQYF
TRBV9	16	TRBJ2-3	.	CASSVVDGTSTDTQYF
TRBV9	15	TRBJ2-1	.	CASSVVGSDYNEQFF
TRBV3-1/TRBV3-2	16	TRBJ2-5	.	CASSGGGVQGQETQYF
TRBV5-4	15	TRBJ2-2	.	CASSIAGPATGELFF
TRBV10-3	12	TRBJ2-7	.	CATRDRANEQYF
TRBV6-1	15	TRBJ2-7	.	CASSEVNSGSYEQYF
TRBV4-1	17	TRBJ1-4	.	CASSLYFVETGDEKLFF
TRBV7-9	14	TRBJ1-2	.	CASSPQGANYGYTF
TRBV6-1	15	TRBJ1-4	.	CASSEGGATNEKLFF
TRBV7-2	18	TRBJ2-1	.	CASSLARGTGSSYNEQFF